This T cell receptor beta chain was sequenced in a study of T cell repertoires in cytomegalovirus infection. Study background: HLA-B-restricted CMV epitopes that are well studied were used alongside recently identified HLA-C-restricted ones. Matching HLA type, along with CMV infection, was indicated by public TCR beta signatures.

TCRdb fed the reads into MiXCR, producing one record per CDR3 protein. The data show roughly 500,000 distinct CDR3 sequences, 33% seen once. This clonotype was seen ten or more times. No antigen is known for it. Study-wide results and limits: In two of eight donors, the top clonotype was HLA-C-restricted CMV-specific. The study identified carriers of CMV plus the relevant HLA from cumulative public TCR beta family frequency.

The V and J ends lost 5 bases and 15 bases, in that order; junction bases with no gene match: 22. Germline CDR1 is SGHTA and CDR2 is FQGNSA. The CDR3 has 16 residues. The starting material was cultured PBMCs, obtained from culture after CMV antigen stimulation. This rearrangement joins TRBV7-2 to TRBJ2-1; the match to TRBD1 covers 7 bases. This clonotype was obtained from a human donor in good health (CMV status not recorded). Some clones in this sample may be carry-over from other donors' samples. The CDR3 coding sequence is TGTGCCAGCAGCCCACCCGGGACAGTCCTCTTAGGGTCGCGGTTCTTC. Translated, it gives CASSPPGTVLLGSRFF. Combining the CDR3 with reference TRBV7-2 and TRBJ2-1 gives the whole variable domain GAGVSQSPSNKVTEKGKDVELRCDPISGHTALYWYRQSLGQGLEFLIYFQGNSAPDKSGLPSDRFSAERTGGSVSTLTIQRTQQEDSAVYLCASSPPGTVLLGSRFFGPGTRLTVL.